This TCR beta chain was recorded in a study of PD-L1 blockade in urothelial cancer. Study in general: Blood underwent analysis 3 weeks (second dose) and 6 weeks after treatment began.

Time point: pretreatment peripheral blood. Patients had urothelial carcinoma that was locally advanced or metastatic. Samples were collected from each patient before treatment and during treatment. Each patient gave between 1 and 8 of them in total. Assay: immunoSEQ multiplex PCR; the TCRdb copy retains only in-frame clones and omits some. The sample has 130,000 or so clones; 84% are singletons. CDR3 length: 14 amino acids. V shed 5 bases, J shed 4 bases, and the junction held 6 bases outside the gene matches. CDR1 SGHNT and CDR2 YYREEE come from the germline V gene (reference sequence). This clonotype was obtained from a man aged 50-59 years with urothelial cancer. Sequencing used PBMCs, obtained around atezolizumab (anti-PD-L1) treatment. The chain carries TRBV5-4 and TRBJ2-5, with 9 nucleotides matching TRBD1. The CDR3: CASRQGTGRETQYF. CDR3 DNA: TGTGCCAGCAGGCAAGGGACAGGGAGAGAGACCCAGTACTTC.